What follows describes a single T cell receptor (beta chain). Its antigen has not been determined. No quality values exist for individual bases; no much larger clone is one base distant. Trimming at the junction amounts to 6 bases on V and 4 bases on J, and the germline ends lie 6 bases apart. Including cysteine and phenylalanine, the CDR3 has 11 amino acids. Only the CDR3 DNA is retained, 33 bases long and in frame from the first base. The data originate from a study of blood T cell repertoires in COVID-19 (dated by TCRdb to between 2020 and 2021). For the study in its entirety: The collaborator samples originated in the United States, Italy and Spain and spanned the acute and convalescent phases of COVID-19. Where HLA class I and class II types were available, the types were taken from metadata supplied by the sample provider, not from assay-based typing. Deeply sampled blood TCRbeta repertoires from subjects exposed to, actively infected with, or recovered from COVID-19 were included in the dataset. The samples were drawn from two sources: the first 160 participants of the ongoing ImmuneRACE study, and 1,000 to 1,500 subjects contributed by 6 global collaborators. The repertoires were released in a freely available public database intended as a resource for research on the immune response to SARS-CoV-2. The material from the prospective study consisted of cDNA or gDNA derived from T cells, B-cell-depleted T cells, or PBMCs. Sample metadata almost always included a de-identified subject ID, COVID-19 status, age in years and sex.

Collaborating institutions collected whole blood in K2EDTA tubes following their own protocols. For TCRbeta analysis, collaborator samples were shipped as frozen whole blood, as isolated PBMCs, or as DNA extracted from either sample type. TCRbeta CDR3 regions were amplified from genomic DNA using the immunoSEQ Assay, a bias-controlled multiplex PCR. On the study's bioinformatics: Nucleated cell counts per sample were estimated from amplification of reference gene primers within the assay. To quantify the absolute abundance of each unique TCRbeta CDR3 rearrangement, sequence reads were collapsed and filtered. For each sample, productive Simpson clonality was calculated as the square root of Simpson's diversity index over productive rearrangements. Drawn from immuneACCESS, this table holds only the in-frame rearrangements with V and J called that TCRdb kept. Clones are partly lost; checked studies trace under half to an unresolved V gene and leave the rest unexplained. The V and J calls and clone size are taken from that table; D and trimming were inferred from the DNA. Here the sample has 50,000 to 80,000 clones; around 84% occur a single time. The ten biggest clones cover 5.6% of the sample.

Overall study outcomes, separate from this receptor: Clinical and demographic metadata were provided uncurated, with the amount varying by source and participant.

The TCR comes from a woman aged 55 to 70 with acute or convalescent COVID-19. Sequencing was done on a sample of peripheral blood. The rearrangement combines TRBV12-3 or TRBV12-4 with TRBJ2-5; too little of a D gene remains to name it. The nucleotide sequence is given as TGTGCCAGCAGCCCTTCAGAGACCCAGTACTTC. Its product reads: CASSPSETQYF.